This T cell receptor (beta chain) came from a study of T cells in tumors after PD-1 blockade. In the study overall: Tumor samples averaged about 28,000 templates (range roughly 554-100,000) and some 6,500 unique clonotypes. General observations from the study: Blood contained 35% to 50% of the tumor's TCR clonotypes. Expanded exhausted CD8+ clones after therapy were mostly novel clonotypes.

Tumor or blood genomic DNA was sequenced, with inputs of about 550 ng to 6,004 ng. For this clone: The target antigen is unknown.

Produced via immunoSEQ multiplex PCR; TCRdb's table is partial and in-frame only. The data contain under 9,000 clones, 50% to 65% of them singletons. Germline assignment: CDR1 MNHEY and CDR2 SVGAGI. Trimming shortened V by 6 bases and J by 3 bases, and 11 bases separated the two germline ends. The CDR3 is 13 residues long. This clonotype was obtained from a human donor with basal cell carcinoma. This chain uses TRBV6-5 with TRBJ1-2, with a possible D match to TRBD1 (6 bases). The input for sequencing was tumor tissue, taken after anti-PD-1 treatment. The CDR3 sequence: CASSRHRDYGYTF. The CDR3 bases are TGTGCCAGCAGCCGTCACAGGGACTATGGCTACACCTTC.